Below are 22 T cell receptor beta chains sequenced from a single sample in a study of T cell responses to AZD1222 COVID-19 vaccine. The assay was immunoSEQ multiplex PCR, and TCRdb's table has in-frame clones only and misses some. Here the sample spans roughly 260,000 clones, approximately 93% being singletons. The sequenced sample was peripheral blood, obtained on day 0 of AZD1222 vaccination. The receptor source for this set is an adult in good health.

This chain uses TRBV27 with TRBJ2-1; D is perhaps TRBD1 (5 bases). V was pared by 8 bases and J by 0 bases, with 14 bases between. Germline loops: CDR1 MNHEY, CDR2 SMNVEV (reference sequence). The CDR3 has 15 amino acids. This chain's CDR3 is CASGPGQGSYNEQFF. Written as DNA, the CDR3 is TGTGCCAGCGGACCCGGGCAGGGCTCCTACAATGAGCAGTTCTTC.

The chain couples TRBV25-1 to TRBJ2-3; 9 nucleotides line up with TRBD2. The CDR3 spans 16 residues. CDR1 and CDR2 (germline): MGHDK, SYGVNS. J gave up 2 bases and V 7 bases, and 10 bases lay outside the gene matches. DNA of the CDR3: TGTGCCAGCACCCCAGGAGCGGGAGGTCTCACAGATACGCAGTATTTT. Amino acids: CASTPGAGGLTDTQYF.

This clone came up once. The chain combines TRBV24-1 with TRBJ2-1, with 10 bases lining up with TRBD2. Germline-derived CDR1 and CDR2 are KGHDR and SFDVKD. The CDR3 runs 16 residues. Germline trimming cut 4 bases from V and 8 bases from J; bases unmatched to any gene: 10. The CDR3 nucleotides are TGTGCCACCAGTGACCCCATAGCGGGAGGTGGCGATGAGCAGTTCTTC. It yields the protein CATSDPIAGGGDEQFF.

The genes are TRBV21-1 and TRBJ1-1. TRBV21-1 counts as a pseudogene. This CDR3 is built from 16 residues. CDR3 coding DNA: TGTGCCAGCAGCGGTAGGGGCCCCCAACGGGGCACTGAAGCTTTCTTT. This codes for CASSGRGPQRGTEAFF.

V gene TRBV2 combines with J gene TRBJ1-3; D gene uncertain. Germline values: CDR1 SNHLY, CDR2 FYNNEI. V lost 7 bases and J lost 0, with 10 bases in between. The CDR3 covers 14 residues. The CDR3 bases are TGTGCCAGCATCGCCCAGAACTCTGGAAACACCATATATTTT. This sequence encodes CASIAQNSGNTIYF. Full variable domain (outside the CDR3, taken from reference TRBV2 and TRBJ1-3): EPEVTQTPSHQVTQMGQEVILRCVPISNHLYFYWYRQILGQKVEFLVSFYNNEISEKSEIFDDQFSVERPDGSNFTLKIRSTKLEDSAMYFCASIAQNSGNTIYFGEGSWLTVV.

The V call is TRBV28, the J call TRBJ2-5, with unresolved D. Germline assignment: CDR1 MDHEN and CDR2 SYDVKM. This CDR3 is built from 15 residues. V lost 6 bases, J lost 5 bases, and 19 bases lay in between. DNA for the CDR3: TGTGCCAGCAGCCGACTTGGCCCCGGGTGGGAGACCCAGTACTTC. Translation gives CASSRLGPGWETQYF.

V and J are TRBV24-1 and TRBJ2-4, with 9 bases matching TRBD1. The V segment lost 4 bases and the J segment 1 base; nucleotides outside the gene matches: 4. The CDR3 is made up of 16 amino acids. The germline gives CDR1 KGHDR, CDR2 SFDVKD. The CDR3 spells CATSEGGQGAKNIQYF. The CDR3, as DNA: TGTGCCACCAGTGAGGGAGGACAGGGGGCCAAAAACATTCAGTACTTC.

The CDR3 reads CASSEAPQGYSGNTIYF. The CDR3 DNA reads as TGCGCCAGCAGCGAGGCCCCACAGGGCTACTCTGGAAACACCATATATTTT. V usage is TRBV4-3 and J usage is TRBJ1-3; tentatively, D is TRBD1 (6 bases). This CDR3 spans 17 amino acids. Germline V CDR1 and CDR2: LGHNA, YSLEER. Trimming cost V 5 bases and J 0 bases, with 17 bases left between them.

This sequence joins TRBV6-2 or TRBV6-3 and TRBJ2-1; TRBD2 agrees at 13 bases. The J segment lost 6 bases and the V segment lost 6 bases, leaving 11 bases of the junction unmatched. Germline loops: CDR1 MNHEY, CDR2 SVGEGT. The CDR3 extends over 17 amino acids. The CDR3 is CASSRYSGLAGINEQFF. DNA for the CDR3: TGTGCCAGCAGCCGTTACTCGGGACTAGCGGGAATCAATGAGCAGTTCTTC.

The chain combines TRBV28 with TRBJ1-2; D not certain. Trimming removed 8 bases at V and 6 bases at J, with 19 bases between. Germline CDR1 reads MDHEN; CDR2 reads SYDVKM. The CDR3 runs to 14 residues. CDR3 sequence reads: CASGPGRRFDGYTF. The DNA of the CDR3 is TGTGCCAGCGGCCCCGGGCGGCGATTTGATGGCTACACCTTC.

This clone has only one observation. The chain recombines TRBV9 with TRBJ1-2; D possibly corresponds to TRBD1 (5 bases). V shed 0 bases and J shed 2 bases, with 8 bases lying between them. This CDR3 has 14 amino acids. The germline V gene encodes CDR1 SGDLS and CDR2 YYNGEE. The CDR3 bases are TGTGCCAGCAGCGTAGGACAGTCCAACTATGGCTACACCTTC. This sequence encodes CASSVGQSNYGYTF.

This chain uses TRBV28 with TRBJ2-5; D unclear. The V end was cut by 3 bases, the J end by 1 base, with 15 bases between. Germline loops: CDR1 MDHEN, CDR2 SYDVKM. CDR3 length: 16 amino acids. Here the CDR3 reads CASSFPRRPFQETQYF. In DNA form, the CDR3 reads TGTGCCAGCAGTTTTCCCAGGAGACCCTTCCAAGAGACCCAGTACTTC.

The V and J genes are TRBV7-3 and TRBJ2-6; 7 bases are a match to TRBD1. CDR3 size: 15 residues. V shed 2 bases and J 4 bases; nucleotides not matched to a gene: 2. The germline gives CDR1 SGHTA, CDR2 FQGTGA. In DNA form, the CDR3 reads TGTGCCAGCAGCTTAGGACAGGTCGGGGCCAACGTCCTGACTTTC. Translating it yields CASSLGQVGANVLTF. Together with reference TRBV7-3 and TRBJ2-6, the CDR3 gives the full variable domain: GAGVSQTPSNKVTEKGKYVELRCDPISGHTALYWYRQSLGQGPEFLIYFQGTGAADDSGLPNDRFFAVRPEGSVSTLKIQRTERGDSAVYLCASSLGQVGANVLTFGAGSRLTVL.

Concerning this clone: The same CDR3 also results from other DNA sequences found in this sample. The chain links TRBV7-2 to TRBJ1-1; D ambiguous. The CDR3 consists of 12 residues. Trimming shortened V by 2 bases and J by 6 bases, and 7 bases separated the two germline ends. Germline-derived CDR1 and CDR2 are SGHTA and FQGNSA. CDR3 in DNA: TGTGCCAGCAGCTTACGGGGAGCTGAAGCTTTCTTT. Translating gives CASSLRGAEAFF.

To note about this clone: One end of the junction fails to match germline, which may point to a read error. The chain carries TRBV19 and TRBJ1-5; the D gene is possibly TRBD1 (6 bases). The CDR3 consists of 13 residues. CDR1 LNHDA and CDR2 SQIVND come from the germline V gene (reference sequence). CDR3 DNA sequence: TGTGCCAGTAGGGGGGCTAGCTATCAGCCCCAGCATTTT. Translated, it gives CASRGASYQPQHF. Together with reference TRBV19 and TRBJ1-5, the CDR3 gives the full variable domain: DGGITQSPKYLFRKEGQNVTLSCEQNLNHDAMYWYRQDPGQGLRLIYYSQIVNDFQKGDIAEGYSVSREKKESFPLTVTSAQKNPTAFYLCASRGASYQPQHFGDGTRLSIL.

The chain is built from TRBV2 and TRBJ2-2; 8 positions match TRBD1. V lost 2 bases to trimming and J lost 7 bases; unmatched junction nucleotides: 6. Looked up from germline, CDR1 is SNHLY and CDR2 is FYNNEI. This CDR3 region has 15 residues. CDR3 DNA: TGTGCCAGCAGTGAAAGGCCCGGACAGGGCGGGGAGCTGTTTTTT. Its protein product is CASSERPGQGGELFF.

The rearrangement joins TRBV29-1 to TRBJ1-4; D is ambiguous. This CDR3 spans 13 amino acids. Per the germline V gene, CDR1 is SQVTM and CDR2 is ANQGSEA. The CDR3 loop is CCALANQNEKLFF. The CDR3, as DNA: TGCTGCGCTCTGGCAAACCAAAATGAAAAACTGTTTTTT.

The chain recombines TRBV5-1 with TRBJ1-2, with D uncertain. The CDR3 contains 12 residues. V lost 4 bases, J lost 6 bases, and 10 bases lay in between. In germline, CDR1 is SGHRS, CDR2 YFSETQ. The CDR3 sequence: CASSPFEDGYTF. The CDR3 region has the DNA TGCGCCAGCAGCCCTTTCGAGGATGGCTACACCTTC.

J is TRBJ2-7 and V is TRBV12-3 or TRBV12-4; D perhaps matches TRBD2 (5 bases). V was pared by 3 bases and J by 3 bases, with 9 bases between. There are 13 residues in the CDR3. The CDR3 nucleotides read TGTGCCAGCAGTTTTTCCGGGGACTACGAGCAGTACTTC. Its protein is CASSFSGDYEQYF.

The V gene is TRBV28, the J gene TRBJ2-7, with 7 bases aligning to TRBD2. CDR1 and CDR2 from the germline V gene are MDHEN and SYDVKM. V shed 7 bases, J shed 3 bases, and the junction held 3 bases outside the gene matches. This CDR3 region has 12 residues. The CDR3 protein is CASTRGDYEQYF. As DNA, the CDR3 is TGTGCCAGCACCCGGGGGGACTACGAGCAGTACTTC.

The rearrangement uses TRBV12-3 or TRBV12-4 and TRBJ1-1; D remains ambiguous. This CDR3 is built from 13 residues. The V end lost 8 bases, the J end lost 5 bases, and 15 bases lay between the germline ends. The CDR3 DNA reads TGTGCCAGCCGTAGACAAAGGCGGACTGAAGCTTTCTTT. Amino acids: CASRRQRRTEAFF.

V and J are TRBV11-1 and TRBJ2-1; D unclear. Between the trimmed V and J ends, which lost 6 bases and 9 bases, there was a span of 9 bases. Germline lookup yields CDR1 SGHAT and CDR2 FQDESV (reference sequence). The CDR3 runs to 11 residues. This chain's CDR3 is CASSSLGEQFF. CDR3 DNA sequence: TGTGCCAGCAGTAGCTTGGGTGAGCAGTTCTTC. Full variable domain (missing parts from reference TRBV11-1 and TRBJ2-1): EAEVAQSPRYKITEKSQAVAFWCDPISGHATLYWYRQILGQGPELLVQFQDESVVDDSQLPKDRFSAERLKGVDSTLKIQPAELGDSAMYLCASSSLGEQFFGPGTRLTVL.